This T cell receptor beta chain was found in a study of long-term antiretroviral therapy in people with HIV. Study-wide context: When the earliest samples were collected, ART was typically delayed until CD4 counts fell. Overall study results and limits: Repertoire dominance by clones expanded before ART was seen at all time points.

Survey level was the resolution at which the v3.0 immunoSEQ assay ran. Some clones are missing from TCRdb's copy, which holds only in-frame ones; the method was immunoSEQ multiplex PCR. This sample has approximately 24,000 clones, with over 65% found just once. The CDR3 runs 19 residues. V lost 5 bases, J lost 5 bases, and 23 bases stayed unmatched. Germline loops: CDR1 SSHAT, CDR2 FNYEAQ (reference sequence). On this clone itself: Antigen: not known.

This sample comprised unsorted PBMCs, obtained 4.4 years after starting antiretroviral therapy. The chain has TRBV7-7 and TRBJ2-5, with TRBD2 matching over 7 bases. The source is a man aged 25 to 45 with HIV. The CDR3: CASSRKTPAGTNSTETQYF. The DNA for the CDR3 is TGTGCCAGCAGCCGTAAAACTCCAGCGGGGACCAATAGTACGGAGACCCAGTACTTC.